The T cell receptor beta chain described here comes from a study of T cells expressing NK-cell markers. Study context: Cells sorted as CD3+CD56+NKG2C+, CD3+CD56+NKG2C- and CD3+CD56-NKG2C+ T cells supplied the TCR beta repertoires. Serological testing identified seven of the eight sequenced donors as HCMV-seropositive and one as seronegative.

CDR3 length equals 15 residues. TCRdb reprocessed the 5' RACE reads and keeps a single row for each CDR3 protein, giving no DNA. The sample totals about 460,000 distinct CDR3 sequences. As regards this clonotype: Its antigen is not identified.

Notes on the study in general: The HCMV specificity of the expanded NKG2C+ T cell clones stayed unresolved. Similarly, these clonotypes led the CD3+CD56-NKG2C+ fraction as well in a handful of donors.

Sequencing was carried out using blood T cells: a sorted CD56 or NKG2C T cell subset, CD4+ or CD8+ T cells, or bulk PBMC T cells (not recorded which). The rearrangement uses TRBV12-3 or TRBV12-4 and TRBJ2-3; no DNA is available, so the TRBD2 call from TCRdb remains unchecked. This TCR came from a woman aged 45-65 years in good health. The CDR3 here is CASRVSGRATDTQYF.